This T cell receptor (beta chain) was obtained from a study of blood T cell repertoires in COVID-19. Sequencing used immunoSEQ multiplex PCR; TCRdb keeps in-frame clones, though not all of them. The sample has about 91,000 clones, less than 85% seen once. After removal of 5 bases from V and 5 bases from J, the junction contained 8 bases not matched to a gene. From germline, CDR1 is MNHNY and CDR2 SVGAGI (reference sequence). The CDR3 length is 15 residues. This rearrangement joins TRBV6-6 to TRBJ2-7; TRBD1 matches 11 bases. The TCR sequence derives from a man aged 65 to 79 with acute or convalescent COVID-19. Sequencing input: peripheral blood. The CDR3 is CASSPGTGGIHEQYV. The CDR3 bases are TGTGCCAGCAGTCCCGGGACAGGGGGAATCCACGAGCAGTACGTC.